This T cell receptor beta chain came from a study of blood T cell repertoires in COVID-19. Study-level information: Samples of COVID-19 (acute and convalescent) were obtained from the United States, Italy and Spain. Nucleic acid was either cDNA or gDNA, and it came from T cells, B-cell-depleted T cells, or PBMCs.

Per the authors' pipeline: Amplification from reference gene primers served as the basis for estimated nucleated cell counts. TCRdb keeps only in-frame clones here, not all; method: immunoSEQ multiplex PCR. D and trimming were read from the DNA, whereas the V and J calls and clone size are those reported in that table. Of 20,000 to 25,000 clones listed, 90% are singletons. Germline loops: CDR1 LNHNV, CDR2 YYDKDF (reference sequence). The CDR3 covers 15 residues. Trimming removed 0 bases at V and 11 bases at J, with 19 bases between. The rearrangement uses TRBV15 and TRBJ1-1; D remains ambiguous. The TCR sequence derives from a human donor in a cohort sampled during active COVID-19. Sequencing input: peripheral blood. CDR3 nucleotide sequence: TGTGCCACCAGCAGAGATCCGACATCTGGCTCGATGGCTTTCTTT. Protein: CATSRDPTSGSMAFF. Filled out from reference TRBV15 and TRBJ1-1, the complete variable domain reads DAMVIQNPRYQVTQFGKPVTLSCSQTLNHNVMYWYQQKSSQAPKLLFHYYDKDFNNEADTPDNFQSRRPNTSFCFLDIRSPGLGDTAMYLCATSRDPTSGSMAFFGQGTRLTVV.